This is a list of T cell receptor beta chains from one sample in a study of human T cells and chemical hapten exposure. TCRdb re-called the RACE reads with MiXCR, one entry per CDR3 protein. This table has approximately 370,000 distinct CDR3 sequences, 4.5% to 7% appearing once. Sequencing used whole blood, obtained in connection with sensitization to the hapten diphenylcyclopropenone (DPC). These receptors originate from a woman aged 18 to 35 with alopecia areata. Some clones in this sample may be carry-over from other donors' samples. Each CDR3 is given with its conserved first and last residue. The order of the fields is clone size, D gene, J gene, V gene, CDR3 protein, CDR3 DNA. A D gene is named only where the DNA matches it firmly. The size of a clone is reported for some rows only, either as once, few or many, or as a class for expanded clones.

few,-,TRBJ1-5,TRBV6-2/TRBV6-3,CASSNAFPQPQHF,TGTGCCAGCAGTAACGCATTTCCTCAGCCCCAGCATTTT
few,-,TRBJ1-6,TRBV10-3,CAISENRAGDSPLHF,TGTGCCATCAGTGAGAACAGGGCTGGAGATTCACCCCTCCACTTT
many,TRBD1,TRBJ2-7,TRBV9,CASSAYGTGTYEQYF,TGTGCCAGCAGCGCGTACGGGACAGGGACCTACGAGCAGTACTTC
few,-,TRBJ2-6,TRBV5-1,CASSLYSGNSGANVLTF,TGCGCCAGCAGCTTGTACTCAGGAAACTCTGGGGCCAACGTCCTGACTTTC
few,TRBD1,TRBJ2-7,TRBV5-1,CASSMSGGTYEQYF,TGCGCCAGCAGCATGTCAGGGGGCACCTACGAGCAGTACTTC
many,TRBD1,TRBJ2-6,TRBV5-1,CASSVDRAVLTF,TGCGCCAGCAGCGTCGACAGGGCGGTCCTGACTTTC
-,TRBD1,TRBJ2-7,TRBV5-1,CASSAGTGFEQYF,TGCGCCAGCAGCGCCGGGACAGGTTTCGAGCAGTACTTC
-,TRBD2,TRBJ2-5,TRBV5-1,CASSFSTGRASETQYF,TGCGCCAGCAGCTTTTCGACTGGGAGGGCGTCAGAGACCCAGTACTTC
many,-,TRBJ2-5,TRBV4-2,CASSQDLGGRIKETQYF,TGTGCCAGCAGCCAAGATCTGGGCGGGCGGATTAAAGAGACCCAGTACTTC
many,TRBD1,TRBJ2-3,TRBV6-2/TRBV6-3,CASSLNTGGAADTQYF,TGTGCCAGCAGTTTAAATACAGGGGGCGCCGCAGATACGCAGTATTTT
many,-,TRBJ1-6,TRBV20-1,CGAGDRRDSPLHF,TGCGGCGCGGGGGATCGTCGGGATTCACCCCTCCACTTT
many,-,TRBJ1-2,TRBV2,CASSGGGSAYGYTF,TGTGCCAGCAGTGGAGGGGGGTCAGCCTATGGCTACACCTTC
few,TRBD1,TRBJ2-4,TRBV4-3,CASSQARTGLLRNIQYF,TGCGCCAGCAGCCAAGCCCGGACAGGGCTTTTAAGGAACATTCAGTACTTC
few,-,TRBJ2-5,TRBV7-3,CASSLNYGSSQETQYF,TGTGCCAGCAGCTTAAATTACGGGAGTAGTCAAGAGACCCAGTACTTC
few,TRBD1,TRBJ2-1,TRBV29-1,CSVDSRGTYNEQFF,TGCAGCGTTGACTCCAGGGGGACCTACAATGAGCAGTTCTTC
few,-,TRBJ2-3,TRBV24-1,CATSEGSGTDTQYF,TGTGCCACCAGTGAGGGGTCCGGCACAGATACGCAGTATTTT
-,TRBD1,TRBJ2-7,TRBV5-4,CASSLAGRGHDAYEQYF,TGTGCCAGCAGCTTGGCGGGCAGGGGGCATGACGCCTACGAGCAGTACTTC
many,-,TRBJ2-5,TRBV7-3,CASSPGVGETQYF,TGTGCCAGCAGCCCAGGGGTCGGAGAGACCCAGTACTTC
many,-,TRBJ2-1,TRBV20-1,CSARDPGQQERDSYNEQFF,TGCAGTGCTAGAGATCCGGGACAGCAAGAGCGGGACTCCTACAATGAGCAGTTCTTC
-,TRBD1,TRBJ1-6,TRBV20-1,CSARPPGGPNSPLHF,TGCAGTGCTAGACCCCCAGGGGGCCCCAATTCACCCCTCCACTTT
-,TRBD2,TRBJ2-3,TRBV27,CAIGLAGGPLDTQYF,TGTGCCATCGGACTAGCGGGGGGGCCCTTAGATACGCAGTATTTT
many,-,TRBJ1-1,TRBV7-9,CASSAGQIEAFF,TGTGCCAGCAGCGCCGGACAGATTGAAGCTTTCTTT
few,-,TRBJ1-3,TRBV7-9,CASSRERTAGNTIYF,TGTGCCAGCAGCCGAGAACGGACAGCAGGAAACACCATATATTTT
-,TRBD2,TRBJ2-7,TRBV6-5,CASSYDLAGASIGQYF,TGTGCCAGCAGTTACGATCTAGCGGGCGCTAGTATCGGGCAGTACTTC
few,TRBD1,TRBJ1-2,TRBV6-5,CASSREGRGPNYGYTF,TGTGCCAGCAGTAGAGAGGGAAGGGGGCCGAACTATGGCTACACCTTC
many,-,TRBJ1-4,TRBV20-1,CSARDRRGEKLFF,TGCAGTGCTAGAGATCGGCGGGGTGAAAAACTGTTTTTT
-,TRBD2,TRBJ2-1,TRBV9,CASSVVGSGGAGEQFF,TGTGCCAGCAGCGTAGTTGGCAGCGGGGGGGCAGGTGAGCAGTTCTTC
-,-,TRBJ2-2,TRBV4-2,CASSPSMRNANTGELFF,TGTGCCAGCAGCCCATCAATGAGAAACGCGAACACCGGGGAGCTGTTTTTT
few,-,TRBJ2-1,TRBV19,CASRRNLGPSVYNEQFF,TGTGCCAGTAGGCGCAACCTAGGCCCTTCAGTCTACAATGAGCAGTTCTTC
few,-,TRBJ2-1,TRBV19,CASSIWGVGEQFF,TGTGCCAGTAGTATATGGGGGGTCGGTGAGCAGTTCTTC
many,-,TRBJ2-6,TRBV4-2,CASSQVVLSRGANVLTF,TGTGCCAGCAGCCAAGTTGTGCTATCGAGGGGGGCCAACGTCCTGACTTTC
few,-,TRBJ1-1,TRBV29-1,CSVEDRAEAFF,TGCAGCGTTGAAGATCGAGCGGAAGCTTTCTTT
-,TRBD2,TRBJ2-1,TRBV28,CASRLAHEQFF,TGTGCCAGCCGACTAGCCCATGAGCAGTTCTTC
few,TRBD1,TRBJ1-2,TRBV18,CASSPTSTGSTYGYTF,TGTGCCAGCTCACCGACGTCGACAGGGAGTACCTATGGCTACACCTTC
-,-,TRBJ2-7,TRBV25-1,CASSDPGLLVYEQYF,TGTGCCAGCAGTGATCCGGGGCTGTTAGTCTACGAGCAGTACTTC
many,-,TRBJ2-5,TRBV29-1,CSVDEIVGIPIGTQYF,TGCAGCGTGGATGAGATCGTAGGGATCCCCATAGGGACCCAGTACTTC
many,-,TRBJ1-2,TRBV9,CASRDRHSAYGYTF,TGTGCCTCCCGAGACAGGCATTCTGCCTATGGCTACACCTTC